This T cell receptor (beta chain) was obtained from a study of spatial heterogeneity in lung cancer. By share of the sample, this clonotype is medium-sized. As yet, its antigen is unknown. The time point denotes: sample taken at primary tumor resection. V gave up 0 bases and J gave up 5 bases, with 4 bases separating them. The CDR3 runs 13 residues. TCRdb reprocessed the 5' RACE reads via MiXCR and lists one record per CDR3 protein. In the table there are some 2,400 distinct CDR3 sequences, 8% of which are singletons. Regarding the study as a whole: Counts that tracked tumor mutation counts were those of expanded intratumoral alpha and beta TCRs.

The source of this sequence is a male donor with early-stage non-small cell lung cancer. The chain couples TRBV12-3 or TRBV12-4 to TRBJ1-4, with D unresolved. Here the sequenced sample was lung tumor tissue, taken at surgery. The CDR3 here is CASSLAQNEKLFF. CDR3 bases: TGTGCCAGCAGTTTAGCCCAGAATGAAAAACTGTTTTTT.